This TCR beta chain was sequenced in a study of cytomegalovirus exposure and HLA in healthy donors. Study-level results: Per a later analysis, HLA-associated TCR beta chains showed more clonal expansion than other, equally common TCR beta chains.

PCR was performed using 60 Vbeta and 13 Jbeta primers. TCRdb keeps only in-frame clones here, not all; method: immunoSEQ multiplex PCR. This table holds around 200,000 clones, approximately 78% found once. Germline V gene data show CDR1 as SGHRS and CDR2 as YFSETQ. The junction had 10 bases not matched to a gene; V was cut back by 4 bases and J by 6 bases. The CDR3 runs 16 residues. With regard to this clone: Its antigen is undetermined.

The TCR was taken from a woman in her thirties or forties in good health and CMV-seronegative. The sequenced material came from PBMCs. The chain uses TRBV5-1 and TRBJ2-1, with 10 bases identical to TRBD2. DNA for the CDR3: TGCGCCAGCAGCGGGTGGACTAGCGGAGACCCCAATGAGCAGTTCTTC. It yields the protein CASSGWTSGDPNEQFF. The full variable domain, its missing parts supplied by reference TRBV5-1 and TRBJ2-1, is KAGVTQTPRYLIKTRGQQVTLSCSPISGHRSVSWYQQTPGQGLQFLFEYFSETQRNKGNFPGRFSGRQFSNSRSEMNVSTLELGDSALYLCASSGWTSGDPNEQFFGPGTRLTVL.